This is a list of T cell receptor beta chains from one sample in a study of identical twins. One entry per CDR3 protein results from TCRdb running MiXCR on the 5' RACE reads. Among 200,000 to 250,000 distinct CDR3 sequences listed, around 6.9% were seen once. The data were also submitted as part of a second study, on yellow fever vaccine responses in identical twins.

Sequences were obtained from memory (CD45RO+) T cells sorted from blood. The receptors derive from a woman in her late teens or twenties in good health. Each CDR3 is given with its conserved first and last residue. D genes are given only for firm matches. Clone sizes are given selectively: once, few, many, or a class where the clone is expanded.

TGCGCCAGCAGCCCGTCTAGCGGGGCCCAAAATACGCAGTATTTT,CASSPSSGAQNTQYF,TRBJ2-3,TRBD2,TRBV5-1,few
TGTGCCAGCGGGGTCCGGGGCAATCAGCCCCAGCATTTT,CASGVRGNQPQHF,TRBJ1-5,-,TRBV7-2,many
TGTGCCAGCTCACCCCGCGGCAGGGTCGGCACAGATACGCAGTATTTT,CASSPRGRVGTDTQYF,TRBJ2-3,-,TRBV18,-
TGTGCCAGCAGCTCTGAGATATCACCCCTCCACTTT,CASSSEISPLHF,TRBJ1-6,-,TRBV5-6,few
TGTGCCAGCAGCTTAATTTCCGGGACGGAGAATGGCTACACCTTC,CASSLISGTENGYTF,TRBJ1-2,-,TRBV7-8,many
TGTGCCAGCAGCGGAACCGGGACAGGGGGTGACTATGGCTACACCTTC,CASSGTGTGGDYGYTF,TRBJ1-2,TRBD1,TRBV9,few
TGTGCCAGCAGCTTAGGCGGGGGCGGGAGGGCCACAGATACGCAGTATTTT,CASSLGGGGRATDTQYF,TRBJ2-3,TRBD2,TRBV13,-
TGTGCCAGCAAGCACACGACTGGGGCCAACGTCCTGACTTTC,CASKHTTGANVLTF,TRBJ2-6,-,TRBV6-1,few
TGTGCCAGCAGCCCCTGGGACTTTGGAGCTTTCTTT,CASSPWDFGAFF,TRBJ1-1,-,TRBV7-2,few
TGTGCCAGCAGTTACGGGGCGGTCTTCTCCTACGAGCAGTACTTC,CASSYGAVFSYEQYF,TRBJ2-7,-,TRBV6-5,-
TGTGCCACCAGCAGAATCAGGGGGCGGAACACCGGGGAGCTGTTTTTT,CATSRIRGRNTGELFF,TRBJ2-2,TRBD1,TRBV15,few
TGTGCCAGCAGCTTGAAAGGAGAAGAGACCCAGTACTTC,CASSLKGEETQYF,TRBJ2-5,-,TRBV5-5,-
TGTGCCAGCAGCTTGGTTACGCTAGCGGGGGCCGGGAATGAGCAGTTCTTC,CASSLVTLAGAGNEQFF,TRBJ2-1,TRBD2,TRBV5-8,few
TGTGCCAGCAGCTTAAACAGGCCGTCGGGGACGCAGTATTTT,CASSLNRPSGTQYF,TRBJ2-3,-,TRBV13,-
TGCAGCCCCCGAGCGGGAGAAGGAGATACGCAGTATTTT,CSPRAGEGDTQYF,TRBJ2-3,TRBD2,TRBV20-1,-
TGCGCCAGCAGCCGAGAGGACCGGAACACCGGGGAGCTGTTTTTT,CASSREDRNTGELFF,TRBJ2-2,-,TRBV4-1,-
TGTGCCAGCAGGACTAGCGGGAACACAGATACGCAGTATTTT,CASRTSGNTDTQYF,TRBJ2-3,TRBD2,TRBV12-3/TRBV12-4,-
TGTGCCACCAGTGCTCCGCCGGGACAAGGAGCGAATGGCTACACCTTC,CATSAPPGQGANGYTF,TRBJ1-2,-,TRBV24-1,-
TGTGCCAGCAGCTCTGACTACGGCACAGATACGCAGTATTTT,CASSSDYGTDTQYF,TRBJ2-3,-,TRBV7-6,many
TGTGCCAGCAGCTTGGCGGGAGGTTCGGGCAAAAACATTCAGTACTTC,CASSLAGGSGKNIQYF,TRBJ2-4,TRBD2,TRBV7-2,-
TGTGCCAGCAGTGGACAGGAAGCCGTAAACTACAATGAGCAGTTCTTC,CASSGQEAVNYNEQFF,TRBJ2-1,TRBD1,TRBV28,many
TGCAGTGCTCTACCGCAGTTTAGCAATCAGCCCCAGCATTTT,CSALPQFSNQPQHF,TRBJ1-5,-,TRBV20-1,few
TGTGCCAGCAGTAAACCGACAGGGGGCTCGGATGAGCAGTTCTTC,CASSKPTGGSDEQFF,TRBJ2-1,TRBD1,TRBV6-1,few
TGTGCCAGCAGCCAAGACCCCCTAGCGGGAGGGGGCACCGGGGAGCTGTTTTTT,CASSQDPLAGGGTGELFF,TRBJ2-2,TRBD2,TRBV4-2,few
TGTGCCATCAGTGATCCCGGAAAACAACGAAACACCGGGGAGCTGTTTTTT,CAISDPGKQRNTGELFF,TRBJ2-2,-,TRBV10-3,-
TGCAGTGCTACCACCGGGACTATCTCCAATGAGCAGTTCTTC,CSATTGTISNEQFF,TRBJ2-1,TRBD2,TRBV20-1,medium-sized
TGTGCCAGCTCACCAGCGTTGGACAGGGGAGAAGCGTTTTTT,CASSPALDRGEAFF,TRBJ2-2,TRBD1,TRBV18,few
TGCGCCAGCAGCCGGACAGGGGGCGGAGATACGCAGTATTTT,CASSRTGGGDTQYF,TRBJ2-3,TRBD1,TRBV5-1,few
TGCGCCAGCAGCTTGGGTGACGGGAAAAACATTCAGTACTTC,CASSLGDGKNIQYF,TRBJ2-4,-,TRBV5-1,few
TGTGCCAGCAGCCCGGTAACTAGCGGGGGTGGCGAGCAGTACTTC,CASSPVTSGGGEQYF,TRBJ2-7,TRBD2,TRBV13,few
TGTGCCAGCACACAGGGGTCCCCTTATGGCTACACCTTC,CASTQGSPYGYTF,TRBJ1-2,TRBD1,TRBV28,many
TGTGCTAGTGGTTTGGACCCTAGCGGGAGACACAATGAGCAGTTCTTC,CASGLDPSGRHNEQFF,TRBJ2-1,TRBD2,TRBV12-5,many
TGCGCCAGCAGCCCGGACCTCTTTGACTATGGCTACACCTTC,CASSPDLFDYGYTF,TRBJ1-2,-,TRBV4-3,many
TGCGCCAGCAGCTTGGGACAGGGTGGAAACACCATATATTTT,CASSLGQGGNTIYF,TRBJ1-3,TRBD1,TRBV5-1,-
TGTGCCAGCTCCGCGGAGTACTCCTACGAGCAGTACTTC,CASSAEYSYEQYF,TRBJ2-7,-,TRBV28,-
TGTGCCAGCGGTCTCGGGCGGAGCTCCTACGAGCAGTACTTC,CASGLGRSSYEQYF,TRBJ2-7,-,TRBV5-4,many
TGTGCCAGCAGCCATTCCTACAATGAGCAGTTCTTC,CASSHSYNEQFF,TRBJ2-1,-,TRBV3-1,-
TGCGCCAGCAGCCAAGGACAGGGGTTTGTAGATACGCAGTATTTT,CASSQGQGFVDTQYF,TRBJ2-3,TRBD1,TRBV4-3,many
TGTGCCAGCAGCGCTCGAGACGGACAAGAGACCCAGTACTTC,CASSARDGQETQYF,TRBJ2-5,-,TRBV7-6,few